The 11 T cell receptor beta chains given below trace back to one sample, sequenced in a study of T cell responses to AZD1222 COVID-19 vaccine. Clones were sequenced by immunoSEQ multiplex PCR, and TCRdb holds only the in-frame ones, with some missing. The repertoire holds more than 100,000 clones, with 91% as singletons. The sequencing here drew on peripheral blood, taken 28 days after the second AZD1222 dose. Receptors were obtained from an adult who received the AZD1222 COVID-19 vaccine.

The rearrangement joins TRBV6-1 to TRBJ2-1, with 10 nucleotides matching TRBD2. The CDR3 has 15 amino acids. Trimming took 5 bases from V and 3 from J; bases not matched to a gene: 4. Germline assignment: CDR1 MNHNS and CDR2 SASEGT. CDR3 protein: CASSTSGTRYNEQFF. The CDR3 DNA reads as TGTGCCAGCAGTACTAGCGGGACTCGCTACAATGAGCAGTTCTTC.

The rearrangement uses TRBV10-3 and TRBJ1-2; TRBD1 might be the D (5 bases). Per the germline V gene, CDR1 is ENHRY and CDR2 is SYGVKD. The ends were cut back, 2 bases at V and 8 bases at J, with 18 bases in the middle. The length of the CDR3 is 15 residues. CDR3 coding DNA: TGTGCCATCAGTGAGGCCGCCGGGACCTCGTTCGGCTACACCTTC. It is translated as CAISEAAGTSFGYTF.

This chain links TRBV6-4 with TRBJ2-3, with unresolved D. Germline CDR1 is MRHNA and CDR2 is SNTAGT. V gave up 4 bases and J gave up 1 base, with 9 bases separating them. The CDR3 contains 14 residues. CDR3 in amino acids: CASSARVGTDTQYF. The CDR3 DNA reads TGTGCCAGCAGTGCAAGGGTCGGCACAGATACGCAGTATTTT.

The gene calls are TRBV3-1 (or the pseudogene TRBV3-2) and TRBJ1-3; 10 positions agree with TRBD1. The CDR3 totals 15 residues. Germline lookup yields CDR1 LGHDT and CDR2 YNNKEL (reference sequence). The junction had 4 bases not matched to a gene; V was cut back by 4 bases and J by 4 bases. The CDR3 bases are TGTGCCAGCAGCCCGGACAGGGGGGTAGGAAACACCATATATTTT. Its protein product is CASSPDRGVGNTIYF.

This chain links TRBV30 with TRBJ2-7; D not certain. Germline CDR1 is GTSNPN and CDR2 is SVGIG (reference sequence). The length of the CDR3 is 11 residues. The V end was cut by 5 bases, the J end by 2 bases, with 7 bases between. CDR3 protein: CAWAPPYEQYF. As DNA, the CDR3 is TGTGCCTGGGCCCCCCCCTACGAGCAGTACTTC.

As DNA, the CDR3 is TGTGCCAGCAGTTCCGGGACTAGCGGGAGGCCCTACGAGCAGTACGTC. Translating it yields CASSSGTSGRPYEQYV. The chain combines TRBV28 with TRBJ2-7, with TRBD2 matching 15 bases. This CDR3 comprises 16 residues. V gave up 4 bases and J gave up 2 bases; unmatched junction bases: 3. Germline CDR1 MDHEN, CDR2 SYDVKM.

The count of this clone is one. This rearrangement joins TRBV7-9 to TRBJ1-1; D unresolved. Germline V lookup: CDR1 SEHNR, CDR2 FQNEAQ (reference sequence). V was clipped by 0 bases and J by 7 bases, with 12 bases between them. This CDR3 has 14 amino acids. The CDR3 here is CASSLADGRNEAFF. The CDR3 DNA sequence: TGTGCCAGCAGCTTAGCGGACGGGAGAAATGAAGCTTTCTTT.

This chain connects TRBV12-5 to TRBJ2-1; the D gene is possibly TRBD1 (6 bases). V gave up 7 bases and J gave up 7 bases, with 17 bases separating them. This CDR3 has 14 residues. Germline lookup yields CDR1 LGHNT and CDR2 FRNRAP. The CDR3 here is CASDQGLERNEQFF. The CDR3 DNA sequence: TGTGCTAGTGATCAGGGGCTGGAGAGGAATGAGCAGTTCTTC.

The chain is built from TRBV7-2 and TRBJ1-1; D not certain. Trimming shortened V by 5 bases and J by 0 bases, and 13 bases separated the two germline ends. This CDR3 has 15 amino acids. Per the germline V gene, CDR1 is SGHTA and CDR2 is FQGNSA. In nucleotides, the CDR3 is TGTGCCAGCAGCCTAGTCGGGTCTCTGAACACTGAAGCTTTCTTT. Protein sequence: CASSLVGSLNTEAFF.

The chain has TRBV7-2 and TRBJ1-1, with D tentatively TRBD1 (5 bases). Germline V CDR1 and CDR2: SGHTA, FQGNSA. V was trimmed by 3 bases and J by 4 bases, leaving 15 bases between them. There are 15 residues in the CDR3. CDR3 region: CASSFSHQGGTEAFF. In DNA form, the CDR3 reads TGTGCCAGCAGCTTTTCACATCAGGGAGGCACTGAAGCTTTCTTT.

CDR3 sequence reads: CASSAAGGTQYF. The CDR3 bases are TGTGCCAGCAGCGCCGCGGGTGGGACCCAGTACTTC. This rearrangement joins TRBV11-2 to TRBJ2-5; weak D call: TRBD2 (5 bases). Germline-derived CDR1 and CDR2 are SGHAT and FQNNGV. V shed 5 bases and J shed 7 bases, with 11 bases lying between them. CDR3 length equals 12 residues.